This passage covers 23 T cell receptor beta chains from one sample sequenced in a study of CD4+ T cells in melanoma. Method: immunoSEQ multiplex PCR; TCRdb's copy keeps in-frame clones and lacks some. The table has fewer than 55,000 clones, 80% to 90% seen once. Sequencing was carried out using peripheral blood. Receptors were obtained from a human donor with melanoma.

The chain has TRBV19 and TRBJ2-1, with TRBD2 identical over 7 bases. Germline lookup yields CDR1 LNHDA and CDR2 SQIVND (reference sequence). The ends lost 6 bases at V and 2 bases at J; junction bases unmatched: 4. There are 14 residues in the CDR3. This CDR3 reads CASRPAGAYNEQFF. In DNA, the CDR3 is TGTGCCAGTAGGCCGGCGGGGGCCTACAATGAGCAGTTCTTC.

This clone ranks as medium-sized. The identical CDR3 is also encoded by other nucleotide sequences in the sample. This chain links TRBV4-3 with TRBJ1-1; no firm D call. Germline V gene data show CDR1 as LGHNA and CDR2 as YSLEER. The length of the CDR3 is 13 residues. V gave up 1 base and J gave up 1 base, with 4 bases separating them. As DNA, the CDR3 is TGCGCCAGCAGCCAAGCTGGGAACACTGAAGCTTTCTTT. Translating gives CASSQAGNTEAFF.

The rearrangement joins TRBV4-3 to TRBJ1-5; no reliable D call. The CDR3 is made up of 16 amino acids. V was pared by 1 base and J by 3 bases, with 13 bases between. The V gene's germline CDR1 is LGHNA and CDR2 YSLEER. CDR3 amino acids: CASSQVWGADNQPQHF. The CDR3 DNA reads as TGCGCCAGCAGCCAAGTGTGGGGAGCGGACAATCAGCCCCAGCATTTT.

The V call is TRBV5-1, the J call TRBJ1-4; no reliable D call. CDR1 and CDR2 (germline): SGHRS, YFSETQ. This CDR3 comprises 14 residues. Between the trimmed V and J ends, which lost 4 bases and 0 bases, there was a span of 7 bases. The chain's CDR3 is CASSIGSTNEKLFF. The CDR3 DNA reads as TGCGCCAGCAGCATCGGATCAACTAATGAAAAACTGTTTTTT.

The CDR3: CAWSVWGAGAKNIQYF. CDR3 coding DNA: TGTGCCTGGAGTGTATGGGGGGCCGGGGCCAAAAACATTCAGTACTTC. This chain connects TRBV30 to TRBJ2-4; D might be TRBD1 or TRBD2, each matching 6 bases. Per the germline V gene, CDR1 is GTSNPN and CDR2 is SVGIG (reference sequence). The CDR3 is made up of 16 amino acids. Trimming took off 0 bases at V and 1 base at J, with 13 bases between the two ends.

The chain couples TRBV5-4 to TRBJ2-1, with a weak D call TRBD2 (7 bases). CDR3 length: 15 residues. Germline CDR1 reads SGHNT; CDR2 reads YYREEE (reference sequence). V shed 2 bases and J shed 2 bases, with 11 bases lying between them. Written as DNA, the CDR3 is TGTGCCAGCAGCTTCGGGGGGCAGACCTACAATGAGCAGTTCTTC. Its protein is CASSFGGQTYNEQFF.

The CDR3 nucleotides are TGTGCCAGCAGCCAAGGTACAGGGCCACCCCTCCACTTT. Translated: CASSQGTGPPLHF. This chain connects TRBV4-2 to TRBJ1-6, with a weak D call TRBD1 (6 bases). CDR1 is LGHNA and CDR2 is YNFKEQ in the germline V gene. Trimming cost V 1 base and J 11 bases, with 9 bases left between them. The CDR3 loop spans 13 amino acids.

Regarding this clone: The conserved phenylalanine or tryptophan normally closing the CDR3 is absent here, so this likely arose from a read error. The chain carries TRBV10-1 and TRBJ2-7; D is tentatively TRBD1 or TRBD2 (5 bases each). CDR1 WNHNN and CDR2 SYGVQD come from the germline V gene (reference sequence). The V end was cut by 0 bases, the J end by 5 bases, with 8 bases between. CDR3 length equals 13 residues. CDR3 in DNA: TGCGCCAGCAGTGAGTCACCGGGGCACGAGCAGTACCTC. Amino acid sequence: CASSESPGHEQYL.

The genes are TRBV19 and TRBJ1-1, with D possibly matching TRBD1 (5 bases). Trimming removed 7 bases at V and 0 bases at J, with 12 bases between. The CDR3 runs to 14 residues. Germline-derived CDR1 and CDR2 are LNHDA and SQIVND (reference sequence). This chain's CDR3 is CASTEGIMNTEAFF. The CDR3 DNA reads TGTGCCAGTACTGAGGGGATTATGAACACTGAAGCTTTCTTT.

This clone was recorded only once. This chain joins TRBV19 and TRBJ1-6; D unresolved. The germline CDR1 and CDR2 sequences are LNHDA and SQIVND (reference sequence). The CDR3 runs 13 residues. Trimming removed 1 base at V and 7 bases at J, with 5 bases between. CDR3 coding DNA: TGTGCCAGTAGTATAGGGTGGAATTCACCCCTCCACTTT. Protein product: CASSIGWNSPLHF.

This chain connects TRBV4-2 to TRBJ1-6, with TRBD1 as a possible D gene (6 bases). V gave up 0 bases and J gave up 4 bases, with 16 bases separating them. The CDR3 sequence is 18 residues long. Germline CDR1 is LGHNA and CDR2 is YNFKEQ. Here the CDR3 reads CASSQEGGNRDYNSPLHF. Here the CDR3 DNA reads TGTGCCAGCAGCCAAGAGGGGGGGAACAGGGATTATAATTCACCCCTCCACTTT.

J is TRBJ1-5 and V is TRBV6-5, with 11 bases that match TRBD1. With V trimmed by 2 bases and J by 4 bases, 4 bases remained unmatched. This CDR3 spans 16 amino acids. Germline-derived CDR1 and CDR2 are MNHEY and SVGAGI. CDR3 nucleotides: TGTGCCAGCAGTTACCGCGGGACAGGGGGGAATCAGCCCCAGCATTTT. Encoded protein: CASSYRGTGGNQPQHF.

The rearrangement uses TRBV7-2 and TRBJ2-3, with unresolved D. Germline V gives CDR1 SGHTA, CDR2 FQGNSA. V was shortened by 2 bases and J by 5 bases, with 8 bases between the two germline ends. The CDR3 contains 13 residues. In nucleotides, the CDR3 is TGTGCCAGCAGCTTACCAATACTAGATACGCAGTATTTT. Translation gives CASSLPILDTQYF.

The chain couples TRBV7-2 to TRBJ2-3; 8 bases align to TRBD1. The CDR3 is 16 residues long. V trimming: 2 bases; J trimming: 1 base; junction bases outside the gene matches: 5. Germline assignment: CDR1 SGHTA and CDR2 FQGNSA. In nucleotides, the CDR3 is TGTGCCAGCAGCTTACGTGGACAGGGAGGCACAGATACGCAGTATTTT. Translated: CASSLRGQGGTDTQYF.

This clone was counted a single time. This rearrangement joins TRBV7-8 to TRBJ2-5; D ambiguous. The CDR3 contains 14 residues. CDR1 is SGHVS, CDR2 FQNEAQ, per germline. V gave up 2 bases and J gave up 2 bases, with 9 bases separating them. The CDR3 sequence: CASSLYSLQETQYF. The CDR3 DNA reads as TGTGCCAGCAGCTTATACTCGCTTCAAGAGACCCAGTACTTC.

The chain combines TRBV7-9 with TRBJ2-3; D is tentatively TRBD1 or TRBD2 (7 bases each). Per germline, CDR1 SEHNR and CDR2 FQNEAQ (reference sequence). The CDR3 consists of 15 residues. Deletions cut 5 bases from V and 2 bases from J, with 14 bases between. CDR3 coding DNA: TGTGCCAGCAGCGCTCAGGGGGGGGTCACAGATACGCAGTATTTT. This gives the protein CASSAQGGVTDTQYF.

The chain is built from TRBV10-2 and TRBJ1-1; 7 bases are shared with TRBD1. The V gene's germline CDR1 is WSHSY and CDR2 SAAADI. V was pared by 8 bases and J by 1 base, with 4 bases of the junction left unmatched. The CDR3 runs 13 residues. CDR3 sequence: CASATGTNTEAFF. DNA for the CDR3: TGCGCCAGCGCGACAGGGACGAACACTGAAGCTTTCTTT.

This sequence joins TRBV6-5 and TRBJ2-3; the D is unclear. Trimming shortened V by 2 bases and J by 2 bases, and 11 bases separated the two germline ends. Germline V CDR1 and CDR2: MNHEY, SVGAGI. The CDR3 consists of 15 residues. In DNA, the CDR3 is TGTGCCAGCAGTTACGCCGTGCAAAACACAGATACGCAGTATTTT. It encodes CASSYAVQNTDTQYF.

This chain connects TRBV27 to TRBJ2-1, with 11 positions matching TRBD2. Germline CDR1 reads MNHEY; CDR2 reads SMNVEV (reference sequence). V shed 6 bases, J shed 9 bases, and the junction held 13 bases outside the gene matches. This CDR3 contains 16 residues. The CDR3 loop reads CASSQRGSGGASEQFF. The DNA of the CDR3 is TGTGCCAGCAGCCAAAGGGGTAGCGGGGGGGCCAGTGAGCAGTTCTTC.

The chain joins TRBV28 to TRBJ2-5; D is unresolved. Trimming cost V 2 bases and J 2 bases, with 9 bases left between them. The germline gives CDR1 MDHEN, CDR2 SYDVKM. The CDR3 length is 14 residues. CDR3 loop: CASSLDDEQETQYF. The CDR3 DNA is TGTGCCAGCAGTTTAGACGACGAGCAAGAGACCCAGTACTTC.

The V and J genes are TRBV6-5 and TRBJ2-2; 7 bases map to TRBD1. This CDR3 has 14 residues. With 2 bases clipped from V and 11 bases from J, the junction kept 8 bases outside the gene matches. The V gene's germline CDR1 is MNHEY and CDR2 SVGAGI. CDR3 amino acids: CASSYPRQGNELFF. CDR3 coding DNA: TGTGCCAGCAGTTACCCCCGACAGGGAAACGAGCTGTTTTTT.

Of note for this clone: The junction departs from the called germline gene at one end, perhaps through a read error. This sequence joins TRBV6-5 and TRBJ2-3; D perhaps matches TRBD2 (5 bases). CDR1 and CDR2 (germline): MNHEY, SVGAGI. This CDR3 region has 14 residues. This chain's CDR3 is CASSFQRRGDTQCF. In DNA form, the CDR3 reads TGTGCCAGCAGTTTCCAGAGACGGGGAGATACGCAGTGTTTT.

The genes are TRBV30 and TRBJ1-1; maybe TRBD1 (6 bases). This CDR3 has 13 amino acids. The germline gives CDR1 GTSNPN, CDR2 SVGIG (reference sequence). V lost 3 bases, J lost 8 bases, and 16 bases lay in between. CDR3 sequence: CAWRNHRTAEAFF. Written as DNA, the CDR3 is TGTGCCTGGAGAAACCATCGGACAGCCGAAGCTTTCTTT.